These T cell receptor beta chains were read from a single sample in a study of T cell responses to AZD1222 COVID-19 vaccine. Sequencing used immunoSEQ multiplex PCR; TCRdb keeps in-frame clones, though not all of them. The table lists around 100,000 clones, approximately 90% of them singletons. The specimen comprised peripheral blood, sampled 28 days after the second AZD1222 dose. These receptors were taken from an adult who received the AZD1222 COVID-19 vaccine. Both conserved end residues are part of each CDR3. Each record gives: V gene, D gene, J gene, clone size, CDR3 DNA, CDR3 protein. A D gene is named only where the DNA matches it firmly. Only some rows state a clone size, as once, few, many or a class for expanded clones.

v_call: TRBV5-1
d_call: TRBD2
j_call: TRBJ2-7
clone_size: once
cdr3_nt: TGCGCCAGCAGCCCCGGACTAGCGGGAGCGTACGAGCAGTACTTC
cdr3_aa: CASSPGLAGAYEQYF

v_call: TRBV28
d_call: NA
j_call: TRBJ2-7
clone_size: NA
cdr3_nt: TGTGCCAGCAGTGACTCCTACGAGCAGTACTTC
cdr3_aa: CASSDSYEQYF

v_call: TRBV11-2
d_call: NA
j_call: TRBJ1-5
clone_size: NA
cdr3_nt: TGTGCCAGCAGCCAGGACCACAGATACGCTGGGCCCCAGCATTTT
cdr3_aa: CASSQDHRYAGPQHF

v_call: TRBV25-1
d_call: NA
j_call: TRBJ2-7
clone_size: NA
cdr3_nt: TGTGCCAGCAGGACGGGCGGCGAGCAGTACTTC
cdr3_aa: CASRTGGEQYF

v_call: TRBV18
d_call: NA
j_call: TRBJ1-1
clone_size: once
cdr3_nt: TGTGCCAGCTCACCACAGCCAGGGAACCTGAACACTGAAGCTTTCTTT
cdr3_aa: CASSPQPGNLNTEAFF

v_call: TRBV7-9
d_call: NA
j_call: TRBJ2-3
clone_size: NA
cdr3_nt: TGTGCCAGCAGCTTAGAGCGGGCAAGCACAGATACGCAGTATTTT
cdr3_aa: CASSLERASTDTQYF

v_call: TRBV7-2
d_call: NA
j_call: TRBJ2-3
clone_size: NA
cdr3_nt: TGTGCCAGCAGCTTATCCCACATCACAGATACGCAGTATTTT
cdr3_aa: CASSLSHITDTQYF

v_call: TRBV5-4
d_call: NA
j_call: TRBJ2-2
clone_size: NA
cdr3_nt: TGTGCCAGCAGCTTGGGACTAGCGAACACCGGGGAGCTGTTTTTT
cdr3_aa: CASSLGLANTGELFF

v_call: TRBV7-2
d_call: TRBD1
j_call: TRBJ1-2
clone_size: NA
cdr3_nt: TGTGCCAGCAGCCCGAGACAGGGGGCGCAGGGCTACACCTTC
cdr3_aa: CASSPRQGAQGYTF

v_call: TRBV2
d_call: TRBD2
j_call: TRBJ2-7
clone_size: few
cdr3_nt: TGTGCCAGCAGTGGAGTAGGGACTAGCGGGAGGGCGGCCTACGAGCAGTACTTC
cdr3_aa: CASSGVGTSGRAAYEQYF

v_call: TRBV12-3/TRBV12-4
d_call: NA
j_call: TRBJ2-1
clone_size: NA
cdr3_nt: TGTGCCAGCAGTCAAAGTCTGAATGAGCAGTTCTTC
cdr3_aa: CASSQSLNEQFF

v_call: TRBV15
d_call: NA
j_call: TRBJ2-7
clone_size: NA
cdr3_nt: TGTGCCACCAGCAGAGATCCTGGCCTAGTCGAGGTCGAGCAGTACTTC
cdr3_aa: CATSRDPGLVEVEQYF

v_call: TRBV9
d_call: TRBD1
j_call: TRBJ2-3
clone_size: NA
cdr3_nt: TGTGCCAGCAGCGAAGGACAGGGGGCAACAGATACGCAGTATTTT
cdr3_aa: CASSEGQGATDTQYF

v_call: TRBV7-9
d_call: NA
j_call: TRBJ1-6
clone_size: NA
cdr3_nt: TGTGCCAGCAGCTTAGTCGGTTCGGGCTCAGGACTTAAGAATTCACCCCTCCACTTT
cdr3_aa: CASSLVGSGSGLKNSPLHF

v_call: TRBV19
d_call: TRBD2
j_call: TRBJ2-3
clone_size: once
cdr3_nt: TGTGCCAGTAGTTTAGCGGGAGCGGATACGCAGTATTTT
cdr3_aa: CASSLAGADTQYF

v_call: TRBV9
d_call: NA
j_call: TRBJ1-2
clone_size: NA
cdr3_nt: TGTGCCAGCAGCGTAGGTCTGGTGCAGGGTAACTATGGCTACACCTTC
cdr3_aa: CASSVGLVQGNYGYTF

v_call: TRBV28
d_call: TRBD1
j_call: TRBJ1-5
clone_size: NA
cdr3_nt: TGTGCCAGCAGTCCTAGTGGGGCACAGGGGGCTAATCAGCCCCAGCATTTT
cdr3_aa: CASSPSGAQGANQPQHF

v_call: TRBV5-1
d_call: NA
j_call: TRBJ2-3
clone_size: NA
cdr3_nt: TGCGCCAGCAGCTTGGACGGGCAGGGCGCTGCAGATACGCAGTATTTT
cdr3_aa: CASSLDGQGAADTQYF

v_call: TRBV5-1
d_call: TRBD1
j_call: TRBJ1-6
clone_size: once
cdr3_nt: TGCGCCAGCAGCATAGGGACAGGGGTTCCCTATAATTCACCCCTCCACTTT
cdr3_aa: CASSIGTGVPYNSPLHF

v_call: TRBV6-5
d_call: NA
j_call: TRBJ1-5
clone_size: NA
cdr3_nt: TGTGCCAGCAAAGTTTTAACATATAGCAATCAGCCCCAGCATTTT
cdr3_aa: CASKVLTYSNQPQHF

v_call: TRBV7-2
d_call: TRBD1
j_call: TRBJ2-6
clone_size: NA
cdr3_nt: TGTGCCAGCAGCTGGCGCCCGGGACAGGGGAACTCTGGGGCCAACGTCCTGACTTTC
cdr3_aa: CASSWRPGQGNSGANVLTF

v_call: TRBV4-1
d_call: TRBD2
j_call: TRBJ2-1
clone_size: NA
cdr3_nt: TGCGCCAGCAGCCAGTCCCCTAGCGGGACCCTCTATGAGCAGTTCTTC
cdr3_aa: CASSQSPSGTLYEQFF

v_call: TRBV5-1
d_call: TRBD2
j_call: TRBJ2-1
clone_size: NA
cdr3_nt: TGCGCCAGCAGCTCCGGACTAGCGGGAGCAAATGAGCAGTTCTTC
cdr3_aa: CASSSGLAGANEQFF

v_call: TRBV9
d_call: NA
j_call: TRBJ1-1
clone_size: NA
cdr3_nt: TGTGCCAGCGCCGCTCTTCAGGGCACTGAAGCTTTCTTT
cdr3_aa: CASAALQGTEAFF

v_call: TRBV27
d_call: TRBD1
j_call: TRBJ1-1
clone_size: NA
cdr3_nt: TGTGCCAGCAGTCTCCGGACAGGGATGAACACTGAAGCTTTCTTT
cdr3_aa: CASSLRTGMNTEAFF

v_call: TRBV10-3
d_call: NA
j_call: TRBJ1-2
clone_size: NA
cdr3_nt: TGTGCCATCAGTGAAAGGGGAGACTATGGCTACACCTTC
cdr3_aa: CAISERGDYGYTF

v_call: TRBV5-1
d_call: NA
j_call: TRBJ1-1
clone_size: few
cdr3_nt: TGCGCCAGCAGCGCGCAGGGGAACACTGAAGCTTTCTTT
cdr3_aa: CASSAQGNTEAFF

v_call: TRBV24-1
d_call: NA
j_call: TRBJ2-2
clone_size: NA
cdr3_nt: TGTGCCACCGGGCGGGATCCCAATTCGAACACCGGGGAGCTGTTTTTT
cdr3_aa: CATGRDPNSNTGELFF

v_call: TRBV28
d_call: NA
j_call: TRBJ1-5
clone_size: NA
cdr3_nt: TGTGCCAGCAGGCCAGGGGGCAATCAGCCCCAGCATTTT
cdr3_aa: CASRPGGNQPQHF

v_call: TRBV19
d_call: TRBD2
j_call: TRBJ2-7
clone_size: NA
cdr3_nt: TGTGCCAGTAGTATTACCCGGACTAGCGGGTGGGACTCCTACGAGCAGTACTTC
cdr3_aa: CASSITRTSGWDSYEQYF

v_call: TRBV3-1/TRBV3-2
d_call: TRBD2
j_call: TRBJ2-1
clone_size: NA
cdr3_nt: TGTGCCAGCAGTGACGGGACTAGCGGGAGGTACAATGAGCAGTTCTTC
cdr3_aa: CASSDGTSGRYNEQFF

v_call: TRBV7-2
d_call: TRBD2
j_call: TRBJ2-2
clone_size: NA
cdr3_nt: TGTGCCAGCAGCTTTAACGGGAGGGCCCTAACCGGGGAGCTGTTTTTT
cdr3_aa: CASSFNGRALTGELFF

v_call: TRBV4-1
d_call: NA
j_call: TRBJ2-7
clone_size: NA
cdr3_nt: TGCGCCAGCAGCCAAGAAGGCGCCTCCCGCGAGCAGTACTTC
cdr3_aa: CASSQEGASREQYF

v_call: TRBV6-2/TRBV6-3
d_call: TRBD2
j_call: TRBJ2-7
clone_size: NA
cdr3_nt: TGTGCCAGCAGTTACCCGGGACTAGCGGGAGTCTCCTTTAGCTACGAGCAGTACTTC
cdr3_aa: CASSYPGLAGVSFSYEQYF

v_call: TRBV7-2
d_call: NA
j_call: TRBJ1-6
clone_size: NA
cdr3_nt: TGTGCCAGCAGCTCCGGGACGGCAAATTCACCCCTCCACTTT
cdr3_aa: CASSSGTANSPLHF

v_call: TRBV28
d_call: NA
j_call: TRBJ2-7
clone_size: NA
cdr3_nt: TGTGCCAGCAGTCCCAGGACGGTATATCACGAGCAGTACTTC
cdr3_aa: CASSPRTVYHEQYF

v_call: TRBV28
d_call: NA
j_call: TRBJ2-7
clone_size: NA
cdr3_nt: TGTGCCAGCAGCCCCGGTCGGTCCTACGAGCAGTACTTC
cdr3_aa: CASSPGRSYEQYF

v_call: TRBV9
d_call: NA
j_call: TRBJ1-1
clone_size: NA
cdr3_nt: TGTGCCAGCAGCGTAGGCCCCTCAGATACCATAATGAACACTGAAGCTTTCTTT
cdr3_aa: CASSVGPSDTIMNTEAFF

v_call: TRBV27
d_call: TRBD2
j_call: TRBJ2-1
clone_size: NA
cdr3_nt: TGTGCCAGCAGGACTCTAGCGGGAGCCTACAATGAGCAGTTCTTC
cdr3_aa: CASRTLAGAYNEQFF

v_call: TRBV2
d_call: NA
j_call: TRBJ1-1
clone_size: NA
cdr3_nt: TGTGCCAGCAGTGGGGCCTCTCGCACTGAAGCTTTCTTT
cdr3_aa: CASSGASRTEAFF

v_call: TRBV24-1
d_call: TRBD2
j_call: TRBJ2-5
clone_size: NA
cdr3_nt: TGTGCCACCAGTGATAAAAGCGGGGGGTACCAAGAGACCCAGTACTTC
cdr3_aa: CATSDKSGGYQETQYF

v_call: TRBV27
d_call: NA
j_call: TRBJ1-4
clone_size: NA
cdr3_nt: TGTGCCAGCAGGCGAGGACAGAACACTAATGAAAAACTGTTTTTT
cdr3_aa: CASRRGQNTNEKLFF

v_call: TRBV29-1
d_call: NA
j_call: TRBJ2-1
clone_size: NA
cdr3_nt: TGCAGCGTTGTCGAGGGGCCCTCCTACAATGAGCAGTTCTTC
cdr3_aa: CSVVEGPSYNEQFF

v_call: TRBV20-1
d_call: TRBD2
j_call: TRBJ2-1
clone_size: NA
cdr3_nt: TGCTCAAGGACTAGCGACAATGAGCAGTTCTTC
cdr3_aa: CSRTSDNEQFF

v_call: TRBV5-1
d_call: TRBD2
j_call: TRBJ2-1
clone_size: NA
cdr3_nt: TGCGCCAGCAGCAGGACTAGCGGGAGCGCTAACTCCTACAATGAGCAGTTCTTC
cdr3_aa: CASSRTSGSANSYNEQFF

v_call: TRBV30
d_call: TRBD2
j_call: TRBJ2-2
clone_size: NA
cdr3_nt: TGTGCCTGGAGTGTATCTAGCGGGAGGGCCCGTAGTTTCACCGGGGAGCTGTTTTTT
cdr3_aa: CAWSVSSGRARSFTGELFF

v_call: TRBV27
d_call: NA
j_call: TRBJ2-3
clone_size: NA
cdr3_nt: TGTGCCAGCACTCTCTTCACCGGGACGGGGGCAGATACGCAGTATTTT
cdr3_aa: CASTLFTGTGADTQYF

v_call: TRBV30
d_call: TRBD1
j_call: TRBJ1-5
clone_size: NA
cdr3_nt: TGTGCCTGGAGTACCGGAGGGACAGCTTATAGCAATCAGCCCCAGCATTTT
cdr3_aa: CAWSTGGTAYSNQPQHF

v_call: TRBV30
d_call: TRBD1
j_call: TRBJ1-5
clone_size: NA
cdr3_nt: TGTGCCTGGAGTGACTTGGGGGCAGGGGGCGCGGACAATCAGCCCCAGCATTTT
cdr3_aa: CAWSDLGAGGADNQPQHF

v_call: TRBV3-1/TRBV3-2
d_call: NA
j_call: TRBJ1-1
clone_size: few
cdr3_nt: TGTGCCAGCAGCCAAGGGGTCCTCCCTGAAGCTTTCTTT
cdr3_aa: CASSQGVLPEAFF

v_call: TRBV28
d_call: TRBD1
j_call: TRBJ1-1
clone_size: NA
cdr3_nt: TGTGCCAGCAGACCCGGACAGGGTGAAGCTTTCTTT
cdr3_aa: CASRPGQGEAFF

v_call: TRBV5-1
d_call: TRBD1
j_call: TRBJ1-1
clone_size: NA
cdr3_nt: TGCGCCAGCAGCTGGGACAGGGATACTGAAGCTTTCTTT
cdr3_aa: CASSWDRDTEAFF

v_call: TRBV10-1
d_call: NA
j_call: TRBJ2-7
clone_size: NA
cdr3_nt: TGCGCCAGCAGTGCAGGGTCAGGGGGAGGGAGCTCCTACGAGCAGTACTTC
cdr3_aa: CASSAGSGGGSSYEQYF

v_call: TRBV6-2/TRBV6-3
d_call: TRBD1
j_call: TRBJ2-7
clone_size: NA
cdr3_nt: TGTGCCAGCAGTACGCGGACAGGGGGCAAAGACGAGCAGTACTTC
cdr3_aa: CASSTRTGGKDEQYF

v_call: TRBV28
d_call: NA
j_call: TRBJ1-5
clone_size: NA
cdr3_nt: TGTGCCAGCAGAACCCACAGGGTTACCCAGCCCCAGCATTTT
cdr3_aa: CASRTHRVTQPQHF

v_call: TRBV7-9
d_call: NA
j_call: TRBJ1-4
clone_size: NA
cdr3_nt: TGTGCCAGCAGCTTAGCAATTGACAGGAGAGGAGAAAAACTGTTTTTT
cdr3_aa: CASSLAIDRRGEKLFF